Below, one TCR beta chain is given with its context. Measured with immunoSEQ multiplex PCR; TCRdb has only the in-frame clones, and not every one. The table lists around 130,000 clones, about 88% of them singletons. This record belongs to a study of blood T cell repertoires in COVID-19. Germline V gene data show CDR1 as MNHEY and CDR2 as SMNVEV (reference sequence). The CDR3 is made up of 16 amino acids. V shed 5 bases and J 0 bases; nucleotides not matched to a gene: 9. V usage is TRBV27 and J usage is TRBJ1-1; TRBD1 matches 7 bases. Sequencing was performed on peripheral blood. This sequence was found in a woman aged 80 or over with acute or convalescent COVID-19. The CDR3 region has the DNA TGTGCCAGCAGTGCAAATTACAGGGGCGTGAACACTGAAGCTTTCTTT. Amino acids: CASSANYRGVNTEAFF.